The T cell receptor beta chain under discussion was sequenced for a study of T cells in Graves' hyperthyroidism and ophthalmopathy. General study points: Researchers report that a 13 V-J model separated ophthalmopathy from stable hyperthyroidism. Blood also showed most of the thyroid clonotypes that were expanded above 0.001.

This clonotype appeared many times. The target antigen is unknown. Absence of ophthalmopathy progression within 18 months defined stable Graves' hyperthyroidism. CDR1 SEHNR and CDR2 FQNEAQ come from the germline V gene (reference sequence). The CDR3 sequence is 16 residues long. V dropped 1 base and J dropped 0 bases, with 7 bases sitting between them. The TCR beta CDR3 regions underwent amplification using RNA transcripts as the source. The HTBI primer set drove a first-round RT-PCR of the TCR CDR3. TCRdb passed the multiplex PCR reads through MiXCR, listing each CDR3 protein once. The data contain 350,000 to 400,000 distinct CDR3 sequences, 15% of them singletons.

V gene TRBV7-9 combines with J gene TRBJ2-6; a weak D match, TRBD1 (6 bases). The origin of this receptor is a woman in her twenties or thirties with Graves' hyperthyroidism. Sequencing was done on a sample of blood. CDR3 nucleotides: TGTGCCAGCAGCTTAGAAGGGGGCTCTGGGGCCAACGTCCTGACTTTC. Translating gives CASSLEGGSGANVLTF.